This T cell receptor (beta chain) was identified in a study of early T cells in non-severe SARS-CoV-2 infection. For the study at large: Unsorted whole blood bulk RNA was sequenced, with unpaired chains.

The table lists this clonotype with many counts. Its target is unknown. Individually, cDNA molecules had unique molecular identifiers attached to them. TCRdb analysed the 5' RACE reads with MiXCR anew, one entry per CDR3 protein. The sample lists about 45,000 distinct CDR3 sequences, more than 9% seen once, with 20% to 25% in the top ten. CDR3 length: 14 residues. V gave up 4 bases and J gave up 6 bases; unmatched junction bases: 5. Germline V gene sequence: CDR1 LNHDA, CDR2 SQIVND (reference sequence). Study-level results: Anti-spike CD8 specificities were favored by VDJdb matching, whose results missed private and CD4 specificities.

The clonotype comes from an adult who was a healthcare worker with PCR-confirmed SARS-CoV-2 infection or an uninfected control (not recorded which). Sequences were obtained from whole blood. The rearrangement uses TRBV19 and TRBJ2-2; 7 bases agree with TRBD2. The CDR3: CASSNSGLAGELFF. The CDR3, as DNA: TGTGCCAGTAGTAATAGCGGGCTCGCCGGGGAGCTGTTTTTT.